This T cell receptor (beta chain) was sequenced in a study of CD8 T cells in ankylosing spondylitis. Points from the study as a whole: Among TCR beta sequences, a motif of under 10 highly homologous variants appeared characteristic of ankylosing spondylitis blood. Past studies reported some motif variants in reactive arthritis synovial fluid and blood.

This clonotype has a count of ten or more. Its cognate antigen is unknown. V lost 4 bases to trimming and J lost 1 base, with 11 bases between them. The CDR3 is made up of 14 amino acids. The germline gives CDR1 SGHRS, CDR2 YFSETQ. The authors made TCR beta libraries by quantitative 5'-RACE with molecular barcodes. TCRdb reprocessed the 5' RACE reads via MiXCR and lists one record per CDR3 protein. The table lists 150,000 to 200,000 distinct CDR3 sequences, around 10% of them singletons. Material for sequencing was blood, either unsorted or a sorted T cell fraction (not recorded which). This TCR was recovered from a male donor with ankylosing spondylitis or in good health (not recorded which). The chain uses TRBV5-1 and TRBJ1-1, with unresolved D. CDR3 in amino acids: CASSLTQANTEAFF. DNA of the CDR3: TGCGCCAGCAGCCTCACCCAGGCGAACACTGAAGCTTTCTTT.